One and the same sample provided the 28 T cell receptor beta chains below, sequenced in a study of blood T cell repertoires in COVID-19. The data were produced by immunoSEQ multiplex PCR, yet TCRdb's version contains in-frame clones alone and is incomplete. Of a few hundred thousand clones in the sample, more than 75% were seen once. The specimen sequenced was peripheral blood. These receptors all come from a man aged 45-60 years with active or convalescent COVID-19.

This clone came up once. V is TRBV4-1 and J is TRBJ1-1; 10 bases are shared with TRBD1. J was trimmed by 9 bases and V by 4 bases; bases with no gene match: 11. CDR1 is MGHRA, CDR2 YSYEKL, per germline. The CDR3 has 15 residues. As DNA, the CDR3 is TGCGCCAGCAGCCTAGTAGAGGGACAGGGGAGGCAAGCTTTCTTT. Translating gives CASSLVEGQGRQAFF.

The V gene is TRBV5-4, the J gene TRBJ1-2; tentatively, D is TRBD1 (5 bases). The CDR3 is made up of 11 amino acids. CDR1 and CDR2 (germline): SGHNT, YYREEE (reference sequence). The ends were cut back, 1 base at V and 7 bases at J, with 5 bases in the middle. CDR3 in DNA: TGTGCCAGCAGCTTGCAGGGTGGCTACACCTTC. Translated: CASSLQGGYTF.

This clone has only one observation. This chain connects TRBV12-3 or TRBV12-4 to TRBJ2-3; D unresolved. Deletions cut 2 bases from V and 7 bases from J, with 4 bases between. The length of the CDR3 is 11 residues. The CDR3 loop reads CASSLQNTQYF. CDR3 coding DNA: TGTGCCAGCAGTTTACAAAATACGCAGTATTTT.

The chain joins TRBV15 to TRBJ1-5; 9 nucleotides agree with TRBD1. Germline V lookup: CDR1 LNHNV, CDR2 YYDKDF (reference sequence). The CDR3 sequence is 17 residues long. V was clipped by 0 bases and J by 4 bases; unmatched bases: 7. The CDR3 is CATSRDHLGTGNQPQHF. In DNA, the CDR3 is TGTGCCACCAGCAGAGATCATTTAGGGACAGGGAATCAGCCCCAGCATTTT. Based on the CDR3 plus reference TRBV15 and TRBJ1-5, the full variable domain is DAMVIQNPRYQVTQFGKPVTLSCSQTLNHNVMYWYQQKSSQAPKLLFHYYDKDFNNEADTPDNFQSRRPNTSFCFLDIRSPGLGDTAMYLCATSRDHLGTGNQPQHFGDGTRLSIL.

The V call is TRBV10-1, the J call TRBJ2-2, with 9 bases fitting TRBD1. The trim removed 6 bases at V and 3 bases at J, leaving 8 bases unmatched. This CDR3 is 16 amino acids long. Germline V gives CDR1 WNHNN, CDR2 SYGVQD (reference sequence). CDR3 residues: CASSGSRDRDTGELFF. In DNA form, the CDR3 reads TGCGCCAGCAGCGGGAGCCGGGACAGGGACACCGGGGAGCTGTTTTTT.

V usage is TRBV5-1 and J usage is TRBJ2-3; TRBD2 matches at 12 bases. This CDR3 region has 16 residues. V dropped 3 bases and J dropped 1; count of bases not matched to a gene: 3. CDR1 is SGHRS, CDR2 YFSETQ, per germline. CDR3 nucleotides: TGCGCCAGCAGCTCCGGACTAGCGGGGCGCACAGATACGCAGTATTTT. Its translation is CASSSGLAGRTDTQYF.

The V gene is TRBV6-1, the J gene TRBJ2-7, with 10 bases fitting TRBD1. CDR3 length: 16 amino acids. With V trimmed by 0 bases and J by 7 bases, 9 bases remained unmatched. The V gene's germline CDR1 is MNHNS and CDR2 SASEGT. CDR3 sequence: CASSEARVGQGFEQYF. The CDR3 bases are TGTGCCAGCAGTGAAGCGAGGGTGGGACAGGGGTTTGAGCAGTACTTC.

This clone was counted once. The rearrangement joins TRBV25-1 to TRBJ2-2; D possibly corresponds to TRBD1 (6 bases). CDR3 size: 14 residues. Germline CDR1 and CDR2: MGHDK and SYGVNS. V lost 8 bases and J lost 4, with 14 bases in between. CDR3 nucleotides: TGTGCCAGCGGCAGGACAGCCAGCACCGGGGAGCTGTTTTTT. It codes for CASGRTASTGELFF. The full variable domain, with the rest looked up from reference TRBV25-1 and TRBJ2-2, is EADIYQTPRYLVIGTGKKITLECSQTMGHDKMYWYQQDPGMELHLIHYSYGVNSTEKGDLSSESTVSRIRTEHFPLTLESARPSHTSQYLCASGRTASTGELFFGEGSRLTVL.

This rearrangement joins TRBV7-3 to TRBJ1-2; TRBD1 matches 7 bases. The CDR3 is 13 residues long. J gave up 6 bases and V 5 bases, and 6 bases lay outside the gene matches. The germline V gene encodes CDR1 SGHTA and CDR2 FQGTGA. CDR3 bases: TGTGCCAGCAGCGTAGGGGGCGCGGATGGCTACACCTTC. Amino acid sequence: CASSVGGADGYTF.

This chain connects TRBV19 to TRBJ2-2, with TRBD1 matching over 9 bases. V was clipped by 4 bases and J by 5 bases; unmatched bases: 8. The CDR3 runs to 16 residues. Germline assignment: CDR1 LNHDA and CDR2 SQIVND (reference sequence). The CDR3 region has the DNA TGTGCCAGTAGTACCCCGGGACAGGGAGGTACCGGGGAGCTGTTTTTT. Encoded protein: CASSTPGQGGTGELFF.

V gene TRBV6-5 combines with J gene TRBJ1-3; TRBD1 might be the D (6 bases). There are 15 residues in the CDR3. V lost 4 bases and J 1 base, leaving 11 bases between the germline ends. Germline V lookup: CDR1 MNHEY, CDR2 SVGAGI. The CDR3 DNA is TGTGCCAGCAGTTTCGGGACAAATTCTGGAAACACCATATATTTT. Translated, it gives CASSFGTNSGNTIYF.

The rearrangement links TRBV7-2 to TRBJ1-2; TRBD1 matches at 8 bases. The CDR3 runs to 13 residues. Germline CDR1 reads SGHTA; CDR2 reads FQGNSA. V lost 2 bases and J lost 7; bases outside the gene matches: 3. The CDR3 sequence is CASSLSGGGGYTF. DNA of the CDR3: TGTGCCAGCAGCTTATCAGGGGGCGGTGGCTACACCTTC. Supplemented by reference TRBV7-2 and TRBJ1-2, the full variable domain reads GAGVSQSPSNKVTEKGKDVELRCDPISGHTALYWYRQSLGQGLEFLIYFQGNSAPDKSGLPSDRFSAERTGGSVSTLTIQRTQQEDSAVYLCASSLSGGGGYTFGSGTRLTVV.

J is TRBJ1-1 and V is TRBV28; D remains ambiguous. Per the germline V gene, CDR1 is MDHEN and CDR2 is SYDVKM. V gave up 7 bases and J gave up 2 bases, with 11 bases separating them. The CDR3 is 13 amino acids. The CDR3: CASTPHTNTEAFF. In DNA, the CDR3 is TGTGCCAGCACACCCCACACCAACACTGAAGCTTTCTTT.

This rearrangement joins TRBV28 to TRBJ1-2, with 8 nucleotides matching TRBD1. Germline assignment: CDR1 MDHEN and CDR2 SYDVKM. This CDR3 contains 18 residues. The J segment lost 4 bases and the V segment lost 5 bases, leaving 18 bases of the junction unmatched. This chain's CDR3 is CASSPARGRPQEGYGYTF. CDR3 DNA sequence: TGTGCCAGCAGTCCGGCCAGGGGGCGGCCCCAGGAGGGCTATGGCTACACCTTC.

This clone showed up just a few times. The chain employs TRBV19 and TRBJ2-7, with 10 positions matching TRBD1. This CDR3 contains 15 residues. Trimming took 4 bases from V and 1 from J; bases not matched to a gene: 4. The germline gives CDR1 LNHDA, CDR2 SQIVND (reference sequence). CDR3 coding DNA: TGTGCCAGTAGTACCCGACAGGGGGCATCCTACGAGCAGTACTTC. This translates into CASSTRQGASYEQYF. Combining the CDR3 with reference TRBV19 and TRBJ2-7 gives the whole variable domain DGGITQSPKYLFRKEGQNVTLSCEQNLNHDAMYWYRQDPGQGLRLIYYSQIVNDFQKGDIAEGYSVSREKKESFPLTVTSAQKNPTAFYLCASSTRQGASYEQYFGPGTRLTVT.

The chain has TRBV28 and TRBJ1-2; D is uncertain. The V and J ends lost 5 bases and 2 bases respectively, with 21 bases between them. Germline CDR1 is MDHEN and CDR2 is SYDVKM. The CDR3 is 17 amino acids. CDR3 region: CASSRVYIPSGNYGYTF. The CDR3 DNA is TGTGCCAGCAGTCGAGTTTATATACCCTCAGGAAACTATGGCTACACCTTC.

Regarding this clone: The sample carries other DNA sequences with the same CDR3. The chain links TRBV7-8 to TRBJ1-3, with no clear D. Trimming left V 2 bases short and J 1 base short, with 6 bases between. The CDR3 is made up of 14 amino acids. Germline CDR1 reads SGHVS; CDR2 reads FQNEAQ. The CDR3 DNA reads as TGTGCCAGCAGCTTACAGGCATCTGGAAACACCATATATTTT. This gives the protein CASSLQASGNTIYF.

Only one count was recorded for this clone. This sequence joins TRBV10-1 and TRBJ1-5, with D hard to call. CDR3 size: 17 residues. Trimming took 5 bases from V and 2 from J, leaving 19 bases between them. From germline, CDR1 is WNHNN and CDR2 SYGVQD (reference sequence). This CDR3 is CASSKGRVGFGNQPQHF. CDR3 DNA sequence: TGCGCCAGCAGTAAAGGGAGGGTTGGTTTTGGCAATCAGCCCCAGCATTTT.

In this sample, this clone turned up once. This sequence joins TRBV12-5 and TRBJ1-1, with D unresolved. Trimming pared 0 bases from V and 3 bases from J, leaving 11 bases between. The CDR3 loop spans 15 amino acids. Germline V CDR1 and CDR2: LGHNT, FRNRAP. The chain's CDR3 is CASGLVKAGYTEAFF. The CDR3 nucleotides read TGTGCTAGTGGTTTGGTAAAGGCGGGGTACACTGAAGCTTTCTTT.

This chain joins TRBV18 and TRBJ2-5; TRBD1 is a possible D gene (5 bases). Looked up from germline, CDR1 is KGHSH and CDR2 is LQKENI. This CDR3 is 15 amino acids long. V was cut by 3 bases and J by 4 bases, with 15 bases left in between. The CDR3, as DNA: TGTGCCAGCTCACCGCTTAATGACAGCCCAGAGACCCAGTACTTC. It is translated as CASSPLNDSPETQYF.

V and J are TRBV19 and TRBJ2-7; 11 bases map to TRBD2. Losses at the gene ends were 5 bases for V and 0 bases for J; bases not matched to a gene: 12. There are 18 residues in the CDR3. Germline CDR1 LNHDA, CDR2 SQIVND (reference sequence). The CDR3: CASSAQAAGLAASYEQYF. CDR3 sequence (DNA): TGTGCCAGTAGTGCCCAAGCAGCGGGACTAGCGGCCTCCTACGAGCAGTACTTC.

The chain couples TRBV7-9 to TRBJ2-1, with 9 bases that match TRBD2. The CDR3 sequence is 17 residues long. V lost 1 base, J lost 5 bases, and 9 bases stayed unmatched. Germline V gene sequence: CDR1 SEHNR, CDR2 FQNEAQ (reference sequence). For the CDR3, the DNA is TGTGCCAGCAGCTTAGTGGTCTCCGGGACTAGCAACAATGAGCAGTTCTTC. As protein: CASSLVVSGTSNNEQFF.

This clone was detected once. The genes are TRBV4-1 and TRBJ2-3; 13 nucleotides match TRBD2. Germline V lookup: CDR1 MGHRA, CDR2 YSYEKL. Trimming removed 0 bases from V and 6 bases from J; junction bases left unmatched: 6. CDR3 length equals 17 residues. CDR3 bases: TGCGCCAGCAGCCAAGATGTGACGGGACTAGCGGGGGATACGCAGTATTTT. Translation gives CASSQDVTGLAGDTQYF.

The rearrangement joins TRBV10-3 to TRBJ1-6, with D possibly matching TRBD1 (6 bases). Germline assignment: CDR1 ENHRY and CDR2 SYGVKD. The CDR3 spans 16 residues. With 6 bases removed from V and 7 bases from J, the gap between germline ends came to 19 bases. Written as DNA, the CDR3 is TGTGCCATCAGGGGACAAGCCCTAGGGGGAAATTCACCCCTCCACTTT. This sequence encodes CAIRGQALGGNSPLHF.

This chain connects TRBV19 to TRBJ1-1, with a possible D match to TRBD1 (6 bases). Trimming removed 3 bases at V and 1 base at J, with 15 bases between. Germline V lookup: CDR1 LNHDA, CDR2 SQIVND (reference sequence). The CDR3 has 16 amino acids. Written as DNA, the CDR3 is TGTGCCAGTAGTATCGGGACCGTAGGGGGGAACACTGAAGCTTTCTTT. This codes for CASSIGTVGGNTEAFF.

The gene calls are TRBV6-5 and TRBJ1-6; D remains unclear. The CDR3 consists of 14 residues. V was shortened by 4 bases and J by 4 bases, with 8 bases between the two germline ends. Per germline, CDR1 MNHEY and CDR2 SVGAGI. CDR3 region: CASSFTRYNSPLHF. The CDR3 DNA follows: TGTGCCAGCAGTTTCACCAGATATAATTCACCCCTCCACTTT.

The rearrangement links TRBV10-3 to TRBJ2-6; weak D call: TRBD2 (8 bases). V lost 3 bases to trimming and J lost 0 bases, with 21 bases between them. The CDR3 has 20 residues. The germline V gene encodes CDR1 ENHRY and CDR2 SYGVKD. The CDR3 sequence: CAISDSPGGDSLSGANVLTF. The CDR3 DNA sequence: TGTGCCATCAGTGACTCACCCGGGGGGGACAGCCTCTCTGGGGCCAACGTCCTGACTTTC.

The chain employs TRBV4-2 and TRBJ2-3; maybe TRBD2 (6 bases). V was shortened by 1 base and J by 7 bases, with 18 bases between the two germline ends. This CDR3 region has 16 residues. CDR1 LGHNA and CDR2 YNFKEQ come from the germline V gene. The CDR3 coding sequence is TGTGCCAGCAGCCAAGCCGGGGGAATACTGGAACATACGCAGTATTTT. Amino acids: CASSQAGGILEHTQYF.